The source of this TCR beta chain is a study of blood T cell repertoires in COVID-19. As for the study in general: Samples of COVID-19 (acute and convalescent) were obtained from the United States, Italy and Spain. PBMCs, B-cell-depleted T cells, or T cells provided the cDNA or gDNA that made up the material.

The CDR3 has 19 residues. Trimming shortened V by 0 bases and J by 3 bases, and 18 bases separated the two germline ends. Germline lookup yields CDR1 LGHNA and CDR2 YSLEER. In the source study's methods: Using reference gene primer amplification, nucleated cell counts were estimated. Repertoires were generated with immunoSEQ multiplex PCR, while TCRdb's copy carries only in-frame clones and drops some. Clone size and V and J calls were adopted from that table, with D and trimming inferred from the DNA. The sample lists roughly 300,000 clones, 80% to 90% seen once, with less than 9.5% in the top ten. This receptor was identified in a woman aged 50 to 60 who had recovered from COVID-19. This chain links TRBV4-3 with TRBJ1-6, with D uncertain. Sequencing used peripheral blood. The DNA of the CDR3 is TGCGCCAGCAGCCAAGAAGTAACACACCACCGCTTCTATAATTCACCCCTCCACTTT. It translates to CASSQEVTHHRFYNSPLHF.